Sequencing of this TCR beta chain was carried out in a study of PD-1 and CTLA-4 blockade in melanoma. The CDR3 covers 13 residues. Profiling relied on immunoSEQ multiplex PCR, and the TCRdb table lists in-frame clones only, not all of them. The sample contains almost 30,000 clones, 85% to 90% of which appear only once. The sample was CD8+ T cells from peripheral blood, taken before anti-PD-1 treatment. V and J are TRBV1 and TRBJ2-7; TRBD2, as called in the table, went unchecked against the DNA. TRBV1 is given as a pseudogene. This TCR was sampled from a human donor with melanoma. The CDR3 region is CTSSQEHRSEQYF. DNA of the CDR3: TGCACCAGCAGCCAAGAGCATAGGAGCGAGCAGTACTTC.